This T cell receptor beta chain was captured by sequencing in a study of T cells in Graves' hyperthyroidism and ophthalmopathy. Whole-study findings and limits: The authors' 13 V-J model separated ophthalmopathy from stable hyperthyroidism.

Between the trimmed V and J ends, which lost 3 bases and 4 bases, there was a span of 15 bases. Germline V gives CDR1 LGHNT, CDR2 FRNRAP. This CDR3 comprises 16 residues. This clonotype was counted between two and nine times. Its antigen is unidentified. The investigators amplified TCR beta CDR3 regions from RNA transcripts. HTBI primers were the set used in a first-round RT-PCR of the TCR CDR3. TCRdb ran MiXCR on the multiplex PCR reads and lists one entry per CDR3 protein. Here the sample spans 650,000 to 850,000 distinct CDR3 sequences, over 15% being singletons. The chain employs TRBV12-5 and TRBJ1-4; a weak D match, TRBD1 (5 bases). Sequences were obtained from blood. The source of this sequence is a woman aged 45-65 years with Graves' hyperthyroidism that later progressed to Graves' ophthalmopathy. The CDR3 nucleotides are TGTGCTAGTGGTTTCTATTTGGAGGGGCATAATGAAAAACTGTTTTTT. Its translation: CASGFYLEGHNEKLFF.